One T cell receptor beta chain is described in this entry. The data are from a study of shared clonotypes between healthy human individuals. Germline V gene sequence: CDR1 SGDLS, CDR2 YYNGEE. Trimming took 0 bases from V and 5 from J, leaving 14 bases between them. The CDR3 runs 15 residues. Libraries were prepared by immunoSEQ multiplex PCR; TCRdb keeps only in-frame clonotypes and omits some of them. The sample has about 2.1 million clones, under 95% seen once. In the naive CD8 group, cells lacked CD45RO and were positively selected for CCR7, so terminally differentiated effector memory CD45RA+ cells were left out.

The clonotype comes from a man aged 18 to 29 in good health. Some clones in this sample may be carry-over from other donors' samples. Material: naive CD8+ T cells from PBMCs. The rearrangement joins TRBV9 to TRBJ2-5; a possible D gene is TRBD2 (6 bases). CDR3 protein: CASSVGGIEKETQYF. The CDR3, as DNA: TGTGCCAGCAGCGTAGGCGGGATAGAGAAGGAGACCCAGTACTTC.